This is a list of T cell receptor beta chains from one sample in a study of response to subunit inactivated influenza vaccine. MiXCR was run by TCRdb on the RT-PCR reads, yielding one entry per CDR3 protein. The table includes about 500,000 distinct CDR3 sequences, approximately 16% detected once. This specimen was CD4+ T cells sorted from PBMCs, taken 23 months after vaccination. These receptors were taken from a man in his fifties or sixties who received an inactivated influenza vaccine. Both conserved end residues are part of each CDR3. D genes are given only for firm matches. The listing skips clone size in some rows; elsewhere it reads once, few, many or a size class.

>-|TRBV10-3|-|TRBJ1-2
CAISDPTGQNYGYTF
>-|TRBV7-2|-|TRBJ2-5
CASSPMGPLQETQYF
>few|TRBV20-1|TRBD1|TRBJ1-5
CSAGGQNNQPQHF
>-|TRBV30|TRBD1|TRBJ1-4
CAWSAWDRPNEKLFF
>few|TRBV20-1|TRBD2|TRBJ2-3
CSAREGTSLTDTQYF
>few|TRBV5-1|TRBD2|TRBJ2-1
CASSLWASGYSYNEQFF
>-|TRBV3-1|-|TRBJ2-6
CASSQNSLLANVLTF
>few|TRBV5-1|TRBD2|TRBJ2-3
CASLAGGPSDTQYF
>-|TRBV28|TRBD2|TRBJ2-7
CASNPPGLAGGREQYF
>few|TRBV7-8|-|TRBJ2-6
CATHTDRRYGANVLTF
>-|TRBV30|-|TRBJ2-1
CAWDQGSSYNEQFF
>-|TRBV6-1|-|TRBJ2-1
CASRPGLLSDEQFF
>few|TRBV20-1|TRBD2|TRBJ2-7
CSASRLAGGPSEQYF
>once|TRBV5-6|-|TRBJ2-1
CASGRVGGPWNEQFF
>-|TRBV24-1|-|TRBJ2-7
CATSAGVSYEQYF
>many|TRBV3-1|TRBD1|TRBJ2-2
CASSHRTNRDRGRTGELFF
>few|TRBV12-3/TRBV12-4|-|TRBJ2-3
CASSHTARVDTQYF
>many|TRBV12-3/TRBV12-4|TRBD1|TRBJ1-1
CASTPQGIMNTEAFF
>few|TRBV9|TRBD1|TRBJ1-2
CASSTGQGAIHYGYTF
>few|TRBV7-2|-|TRBJ2-7
CASSLRTESYEQYF
>-|TRBV9|TRBD1|TRBJ1-3
CASSAGTGLSGNTIYF
>-|TRBV7-2|TRBD2|TRBJ2-1
CASSSPTGLAGYNEQFF
>many|TRBV10-3|-|TRBJ1-3
CAISESRTRNTIYF
>-|TRBV4-2|-|TRBJ2-3
CASSSHREDTQYF
>-|TRBV20-1|TRBD2|TRBJ2-3
CSASGTSGGAGFTDTQYF
>few|TRBV5-1|-|TRBJ2-2
CASSFSGRAGELFF
>-|TRBV5-1|TRBD1|TRBJ2-2
CASSRQGANTGELFF
>-|TRBV12-3/TRBV12-4|-|TRBJ1-3
CASSLYVGTVRNTIYF
>-|TRBV29-1|-|TRBJ2-5
CSTDWGETQYF
>-|TRBV27|TRBD1|TRBJ2-7
CASSLSGTGSFEQYF
>-|TRBV25-1|TRBD2|TRBJ2-1
CASSLAGTNEQFF
>-|TRBV12-3/TRBV12-4|-|TRBJ1-6
CASSLGAYGTSYNSPLHF
>-|TRBV5-1|-|TRBJ2-5
CASSALETQYF
>-|TRBV5-1|-|TRBJ1-6
CASRQQGRDSPLHF
>few|TRBV19|-|TRBJ1-1
CASSWQGGTEAFF
>few|TRBV7-2|-|TRBJ2-6
CASSSRARGANVLTF
>few|TRBV4-3|-|TRBJ1-6
CASSQGGGFNSPLHF
>few|TRBV12-3/TRBV12-4|-|TRBJ1-1
CASSLDTSIEAFF
>-|TRBV20-1|TRBD2|TRBJ2-3
CSARASGRDTDTQYF
>-|TRBV10-3|-|TRBJ2-5
CAISDRQQETQYF
>-|TRBV7-8|-|TRBJ2-2
CASSLRRDPGELFF
>few|TRBV5-6|TRBD1|TRBJ2-7
CASSPPTGYEQYF
>-|TRBV5-4|TRBD1|TRBJ1-5
CASSLGEQGAQHF
>many|TRBV20-1|-|TRBJ2-1
CSATTPGSNHNEQFF
>-|TRBV6-2/TRBV6-3|TRBD1|TRBJ1-1
CASLRGQGYTEAFF
>-|TRBV20-1|-|TRBJ2-1
CSASAGSSYNEQFF
>few|TRBV6-5|TRBD2|TRBJ2-7
CASSYRGGRAYEQYF
>-|TRBV12-3/TRBV12-4|TRBD2|TRBJ2-7
CASSLARTGGAYEQYF
>-|TRBV18|-|TRBJ2-1
CASSPPFGYSYNEQFF
>few|TRBV6-2/TRBV6-3|-|TRBJ2-7
CAGGSSYEQYF
>many|TRBV15|-|TRBJ2-1
CATSRGAVYNEQFF
>-|TRBV5-1|-|TRBJ1-4
CASSLAAGSNEKLFF
>-|TRBV6-6|-|TRBJ2-5
CASSYWGETQYF
>-|TRBV3-1|-|TRBJ2-2
CASSQIRQTNTGELFF
>-|TRBV28|-|TRBJ1-1
CASSFKRGGLTEAFF
>few|TRBV6-5|-|TRBJ1-1
CASSYSQGRGEAFF
>-|TRBV6-2/TRBV6-3|-|TRBJ2-2
CASLELGELFF
>-|TRBV20-1|-|TRBJ2-7
CSELGDLEQYF
>-|TRBV28|-|TRBJ2-7
CASSGSAGGPYEQYF
>-|TRBV10-3|-|TRBJ2-1
CAISDFSGSYNEQFF